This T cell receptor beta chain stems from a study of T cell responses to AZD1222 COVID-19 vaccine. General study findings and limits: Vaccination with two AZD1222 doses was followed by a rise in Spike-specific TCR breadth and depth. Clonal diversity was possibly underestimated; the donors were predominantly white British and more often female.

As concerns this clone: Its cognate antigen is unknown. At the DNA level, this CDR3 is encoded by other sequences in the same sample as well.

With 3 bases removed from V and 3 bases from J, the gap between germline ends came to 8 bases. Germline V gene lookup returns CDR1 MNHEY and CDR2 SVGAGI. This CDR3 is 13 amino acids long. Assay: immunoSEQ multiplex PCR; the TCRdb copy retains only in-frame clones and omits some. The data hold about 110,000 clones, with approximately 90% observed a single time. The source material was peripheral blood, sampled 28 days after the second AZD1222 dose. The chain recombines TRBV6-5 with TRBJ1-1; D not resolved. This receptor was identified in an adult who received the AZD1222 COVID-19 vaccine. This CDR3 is CASSYRGDTEAFF. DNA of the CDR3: TGTGCCAGCAGTTATCGGGGTGACACTGAAGCTTTCTTT.